The 28 T cell receptor beta chains reported below all come from one sample, sequenced in a study of blood T cell repertoires in COVID-19. TCRdb's table, derived via immunoSEQ multiplex PCR, lists solely in-frame clones and lacks some. The sample includes roughly 87,000 clones, roughly 83% of them seen just once. The sample was peripheral blood. The receptors shown here come from a woman in her sixties with acute or convalescent COVID-19.

This clone was counted ten times or more. The V gene is TRBV3-1 (or the pseudogene TRBV3-2), the J gene TRBJ2-1; 8 nucleotides agree with TRBD1. The length of the CDR3 is 17 residues. Germline V gene sequence: CDR1 LGHDT, CDR2 YNNKEL (reference sequence). The ends lost 6 bases at V and 2 bases at J; junction bases unmatched: 12. The chain's CDR3 is CASSPDPGQVPYNEQFF. The CDR3 DNA sequence: TGTGCCAGCAGTCCAGACCCGGGACAGGTTCCCTACAATGAGCAGTTCTTC.

The rearrangement joins TRBV6-1 to TRBJ1-2; no firm D call. CDR1 MNHNS and CDR2 SASEGT come from the germline V gene. This CDR3 spans 12 amino acids. Trimming cost V 3 bases and J 4 bases, with 6 bases left between them. CDR3 DNA: TGTGCCAGCAGTGATCTGTTCTATGGCTACACCTTC. Translation gives CASSDLFYGYTF.

The V call is TRBV18, the J call TRBJ2-5, with D tentatively TRBD1 (6 bases). V shed 4 bases and J shed 10 bases, with 16 bases lying between them. Looked up from germline, CDR1 is KGHSH and CDR2 is LQKENI. The CDR3 has 13 amino acids. CDR3: CASSLDSRGGQYF. CDR3 coding DNA: TGTGCCAGCTCACTCGACTCCAGAGGGGGCCAGTACTTC.

V usage is TRBV6-5 and J usage is TRBJ2-1, with 9 bases fitting TRBD1. The V gene's germline CDR1 is MNHEY and CDR2 SVGAGI. The length of the CDR3 is 15 residues. The trim removed 8 bases at V and 2 bases at J, leaving 7 bases unmatched. CDR3 sequence (DNA): TGTGCCAGCGGAATGACAGGGGGTACCTACAATGAGCAGTTCTTC. Translation: CASGMTGGTYNEQFF.

V is TRBV30 and J is TRBJ1-3; D perhaps matches TRBD1 (5 bases). Germline CDR1 reads GTSNPN; CDR2 reads SVGIG (reference sequence). CDR3 length equals 15 residues. Trimming shortened V by 0 bases and J by 0 bases, and 9 bases separated the two germline ends. CDR3 sequence: CAWSVRGSSGNTIYF. The CDR3 DNA follows: TGTGCCTGGAGTGTAAGGGGCAGCTCTGGAAACACCATATATTTT.

The rearrangement joins TRBV6-2 or TRBV6-3 to TRBJ2-4; tentative D call: TRBD2 (6 bases). V lost 2 bases to trimming and J lost 1 base, with 27 bases between them. Germline V gene sequence: CDR1 MNHEY, CDR2 SVGEGT. The CDR3 length is 21 residues. The CDR3 loop reads CASSYPLTGEWRGLAKNIQYF. In DNA form, the CDR3 reads TGTGCCAGCAGTTACCCCCTCACAGGCGAGTGGAGGGGCCTGGCCAAAAACATTCAGTACTTC.

This chain joins TRBV6-5 and TRBJ1-4; 7 bases map to TRBD1. Trimming removed 6 bases from V and 8 bases from J; junction bases left unmatched: 6. From germline, CDR1 is MNHEY and CDR2 SVGAGI. The CDR3 covers 13 residues. CDR3 in amino acids: CASRDRVGEKLFF. CDR3 in DNA: TGTGCCAGCAGAGACAGGGTCGGCGAAAAACTGTTTTTT.

This clone appeared a few times. The rearrangement uses TRBV19 and TRBJ2-5; D is possibly TRBD2 (6 bases). CDR1 is LNHDA, CDR2 SQIVND, per germline (reference sequence). V was shortened by 3 bases and J by 5 bases, with 16 bases between the two germline ends. The CDR3 loop spans 15 amino acids. The chain's CDR3 is CASSISSRRGETQYF. For the CDR3, the DNA is TGTGCCAGTAGTATTTCTTCGCGGCGGGGCGAGACCCAGTACTTC.

The CDR3 DNA is TGCGCCAGCAGCTTGGCCGGGACAGCCATTAATGAGCAGTTCTTC. Amino acids: CASSLAGTAINEQFF. This chain joins TRBV5-1 and TRBJ2-1, with 7 bases matching TRBD1. Germline CDR1 reads SGHRS; CDR2 reads YFSETQ. V was clipped by 0 bases and J by 7 bases; unmatched bases: 7. The CDR3 has 15 residues.

The J gene is TRBJ2-2, the V gene TRBV10-3; TRBD1 might be the D (5 bases). Trimming cost V 3 bases and J 7 bases, with 12 bases left between them. The CDR3 contains 14 residues. Germline loops: CDR1 ENHRY, CDR2 SYGVKD. CDR3 DNA: TGTGCCATCAGTGACGATAGGGGCTTCGGGGAGCTGTTTTTT. Translation: CAISDDRGFGELFF.

J is TRBJ1-1 and V is TRBV28; D remains unclear. This CDR3 has 14 amino acids. V was trimmed by 2 bases and J by 6 bases, leaving 13 bases between them. In germline, CDR1 is MDHEN, CDR2 SYDVKM. The CDR3 protein is CASSLIAQVSEAFF. The CDR3 coding sequence is TGTGCCAGCAGTTTAATAGCACAAGTCTCTGAAGCTTTCTTT.

This chain uses TRBV13 with TRBJ2-7; D might be TRBD2 (5 bases). Germline V CDR1 and CDR2: PRHDT, FYEKMQ (reference sequence). The CDR3 sequence is 12 residues long. The V end was cut by 4 bases, the J end by 7 bases, with 11 bases between. Here the CDR3 DNA reads TGTGCCAGCAGCTCCCCCCCGGGGGAGCAGTACTTC. It is translated as CASSSPPGEQYF.

The chain joins TRBV5-4 to TRBJ1-2; 10 nucleotides agree with TRBD1. Germline trimming cut 3 bases from V and 8 bases from J; bases unmatched to any gene: 7. Germline loops: CDR1 SGHNT, CDR2 YYREEE (reference sequence). The CDR3 covers 14 residues. CDR3: CASSSPGQGRGYTF. The CDR3 nucleotides are TGTGCCAGCAGCTCCCCGGGACAGGGGAGGGGCTACACCTTC.

This chain links TRBV15 with TRBJ1-6, with D possibly TRBD1 on 5 matching bases. This CDR3 comprises 15 residues. Trimming removed 7 bases from V and 6 bases from J, with 16 bases in between. CDR1 is LNHNV and CDR2 is YYDKDF in the germline V gene (reference sequence). CDR3 in amino acids: CATTIRAGFNSPLHF. The DNA of the CDR3 is TGTGCCACCACCATCAGGGCAGGCTTTAATTCACCCCTCCACTTT.

The chain links TRBV20-1 to TRBJ1-2; maybe TRBD1 (5 bases). Germline CDR1 and CDR2: DFQATT and SNEGSKA (reference sequence). V lost 3 bases and J lost 3, with 14 bases in between. The CDR3 extends over 14 amino acids. Written as DNA, the CDR3 is TGCAGTGCTAGTAAAAGTGCAGGGCACTATGGCTACACCTTC. Amino acid sequence: CSASKSAGHYGYTF.

The chain uses TRBV15 and TRBJ1-6; no clear D gene. This CDR3 comprises 16 residues. The V and J ends lost 0 bases and 0 bases respectively, with 6 bases between them. Germline CDR1 LNHNV, CDR2 YYDKDF (reference sequence). The CDR3 nucleotides read TGTGCCACCAGCAGAGAACAGAGCTCCTATAATTCACCCCTCCACTTT. It codes for CATSREQSSYNSPLHF. The full variable domain, in which reference TRBV15 and TRBJ1-6 provide the parts outside the CDR3, is DAMVIQNPRYQVTQFGKPVTLSCSQTLNHNVMYWYQQKSSQAPKLLFHYYDKDFNNEADTPDNFQSRRPNTSFCFLDIRSPGLGDTAMYLCATSREQSSYNSPLHFGNGTRLTVT.

The table lists this clone with a count of one. The chain uses TRBV6-5 and TRBJ1-1; TRBD1 might be the D (6 bases). The V gene's germline CDR1 is MNHEY and CDR2 SVGAGI. CDR3 length: 16 amino acids. Trimming took 2 bases from V and 7 from J, leaving 20 bases between them. This chain's CDR3 is CASSYTQYRGAGEAFF. CDR3 nucleotide sequence: TGTGCCAGCAGTTACACTCAATACCGGGGGGCTGGTGAAGCTTTCTTT.

The V gene is TRBV15, the J gene TRBJ1-5; unclear D gene. Per the germline V gene, CDR1 is LNHNV and CDR2 is YYDKDF (reference sequence). The V and J ends lost 3 bases and 7 bases respectively, with 16 bases between them. This CDR3 contains 15 residues. As DNA, the CDR3 is TGTGCCACCAGCAGGCCTTCGAGTTCGGGGCAGCCCCAGCATTTT. Amino acid sequence: CATSRPSSSGQPQHF.

This chain uses TRBV10-2 with TRBJ1-1, with D perhaps TRBD1 (5 bases). CDR3 size: 14 residues. V lost 6 bases to trimming and J lost 1 base, with 12 bases between them. The germline V gene encodes CDR1 WSHSY and CDR2 SAAADI. The CDR3 bases are TGCGCCAGCAGAAAGACAGAGAAGAACACTGAAGCTTTCTTT. Translated, it gives CASRKTEKNTEAFF.

CDR3 protein: CASSDQGGNYGYTF. CDR3 sequence (DNA): TGTGCCAGCAGTGACCAGGGGGGTAACTATGGCTACACCTTC. The chain couples TRBV2 to TRBJ1-2; 7 nucleotides align to TRBD1. Germline V lookup: CDR1 SNHLY, CDR2 FYNNEI. The CDR3 runs to 14 residues. J gave up 1 base and V 3 bases, and 2 bases lay outside the gene matches.

The V call is TRBV19, the J call TRBJ2-3; perhaps TRBD1 as D (5 bases). V gave up 10 bases and J gave up 4 bases, with 12 bases separating them. Per germline, CDR1 LNHDA and CDR2 SQIVND (reference sequence). The CDR3 extends over 12 amino acids. The CDR3 loop reads CATATGSDTQYF. The CDR3 DNA reads TGTGCCACCGCAACAGGCTCAGATACGCAGTATTTT.

The chain recombines TRBV18 with TRBJ1-5; TRBD1 matches 9 bases. Germline CDR1 KGHSH, CDR2 LQKENI. The CDR3 length is 16 residues. Unmatched junction bases numbered 8, after V lost 6 bases and J lost 2 bases. CDR3: CASSGQGLNRNQPQHF. The CDR3 nucleotides are TGTGCCAGCTCGGGACAGGGACTAAACCGCAATCAGCCCCAGCATTTT. Full variable domain (rest looked up from reference TRBV18 and TRBJ1-5): NAGVMQNPRHLVRRRGQEARLRCSPMKGHSHVYWYRQLPEEGLKFMVYLQKENIIDESGMPKERFSAEFPKEGPSILRIQQVVRGDSAAYFCASSGQGLNRNQPQHFGDGTRLSIL.

The J gene is TRBJ2-3, the V gene TRBV27; TRBD1 is a possible D gene (6 bases). The germline gives CDR1 MNHEY, CDR2 SMNVEV (reference sequence). This CDR3 is built from 13 residues. Trimming took 2 bases from V and 8 from J, leaving 11 bases between them. CDR3 loop: CASSLGRGSTQYF. The CDR3 nucleotides read TGTGCCAGCAGTTTAGGCAGGGGCTCTACGCAGTATTTT.

This chain uses TRBV19 with TRBJ1-6; 11 bases map to TRBD1. Germline CDR1 and CDR2: LNHDA and SQIVND (reference sequence). Trimming removed 9 bases from V and 1 base from J; junction bases left unmatched: 8. The CDR3 has 17 residues. The CDR3 region has the DNA TGTGCCAGCACCGGGACAGGGGGATGGTCCTATAATTCACCCCTCCACTTT. It translates to CASTGTGGWSYNSPLHF.

This clone was detected only a few times. V gene TRBV28 combines with J gene TRBJ2-7; 10 bases align to TRBD2. V gave up 8 bases and J gave up 1 base; unmatched junction bases: 8. CDR1 is MDHEN, CDR2 SYDVKM, per germline. The CDR3 sequence is 15 residues long. The CDR3 DNA reads TGTGCCAGCTCGGGAGCGGGGGGGGCTTCCTACGAGCAGTACTTC. It specifies CASSGAGGASYEQYF.

This chain connects TRBV7-2 to TRBJ1-6; no clear D. V was pared by 1 base and J by 7 bases, with 11 bases between. Germline V gene data show CDR1 as SGHTA and CDR2 as FQGNSA. There are 15 residues in the CDR3. The CDR3 region has the DNA TGTGCCAGCAGCTTAGAGGTGCGGGAGAATTCACCCCTCCACTTT. Translation gives CASSLEVRENSPLHF.

This clone was observed a handful of times. Other DNA variants within this sample encode the same CDR3. The chain uses TRBV29-1 and TRBJ1-1, with D possibly TRBD1 on 5 matching bases. The CDR3 length is 11 residues. Germline V CDR1 and CDR2: SQVTM, ANQGSEA. V was pared by 7 bases and J by 1 base, with 7 bases between. CDR3 region: CSAGQNTEAFF. The CDR3 nucleotides are TGCAGCGCAGGACAGAACACTGAAGCTTTCTTT. Using reference TRBV29-1 and TRBJ1-1 for the parts outside the CDR3, the full variable domain is SAVISQKPSRDICQRGTSLTIQCQVDSQVTMMFWYRQQPGQSLTLIATANQGSEATYESGFVIDKFPISRPNLTFSTLTVSNMSPEDSSIYLCSAGQNTEAFFGQGTRLTVV.

The V gene is TRBV5-1, the J gene TRBJ2-7; 11 nucleotides align to TRBD2. The CDR3 loop spans 16 amino acids. Germline-derived CDR1 and CDR2 are SGHRS and YFSETQ. Unmatched junction bases numbered 8, after V lost 4 bases and J lost 2 bases. The DNA of the CDR3 is TGCGCCAGCAGCCAAATACTAGCGGGGGCACCCTACGAGCAGTACTTC. Translation: CASSQILAGAPYEQYF.